This is a list of T cell receptor beta chains from one sample in a study of CD8 T cells in Susac syndrome. TCRdb passed the immunoSEQ multiplex PCR reads through MiXCR, listing each CDR3 protein once. Here the sample spans around 200,000 distinct CDR3 sequences, around 95% being singletons. Sequencing was done on a sample of CD4+ T cells from PBMCs. The receptors stem from a human donor with multiple sclerosis. Each CDR3 is given with its conserved first and last residue. A D gene is named only where the DNA matches it firmly. Rows may omit the clone size; those that give it use once, few, many or a size class.

v_call: TRBV7-2; clone_size: .; d_call: .; j_call: TRBJ2-7; cdr3_nt: TGTGCCAGCAGCTTAGCGTCGGGGTGGGAGCAGTACTTC; cdr3_aa: CASSLASGWEQYF
v_call: TRBV4-2; clone_size: few; d_call: .; j_call: TRBJ2-3; cdr3_nt: TGTGCCAGCAGCCAAGAGAAGGCAGTCAGCACAGATACGCAGTATTTT; cdr3_aa: CASSQEKAVSTDTQYF
v_call: TRBV5-6; clone_size: .; d_call: .; j_call: TRBJ1-2; cdr3_nt: TGTGCCAGCAGGCACCAGACAGGAGATGGCTACACCTTC; cdr3_aa: CASRHQTGDGYTF
v_call: TRBV4-2; clone_size: .; d_call: .; j_call: TRBJ1-1; cdr3_nt: TGTGCCAGCAGCCAGATTGACACTGAAGCTTTCTTT; cdr3_aa: CASSQIDTEAFF
v_call: TRBV20-1; clone_size: .; d_call: .; j_call: TRBJ2-6; cdr3_nt: TGCAGTGCGAGACAGACTTCCGGGGCCAACGTCCTGACTTTC; cdr3_aa: CSARQTSGANVLTF
v_call: TRBV24-1; clone_size: once; d_call: TRBD1; j_call: TRBJ2-3; cdr3_nt: TGTGCCACCAGTGACCGAGCCGGGACAGCCACAGATACGCAGTATTTT; cdr3_aa: CATSDRAGTATDTQYF
v_call: TRBV7-9; clone_size: .; d_call: TRBD1; j_call: TRBJ1-2; cdr3_nt: TGTGCCAGCAGCCCCGGACAGGGCGCCCTAGGGAGCGGCTACACCTTC; cdr3_aa: CASSPGQGALGSGYTF
v_call: TRBV29-1; clone_size: once; d_call: .; j_call: TRBJ1-4; cdr3_nt: TGCAGCGTTGCGGGGGAGGAGGAAAAACTGTTTTTT; cdr3_aa: CSVAGEEEKLFF
v_call: TRBV11-1; clone_size: .; d_call: .; j_call: TRBJ2-5; cdr3_nt: TGTGCCAGCAGCTTAGCGAAAGAGACCCAGTACTTC; cdr3_aa: CASSLAKETQYF
v_call: TRBV9; clone_size: .; d_call: TRBD2; j_call: TRBJ2-1; cdr3_nt: TGTGCCAGCAGCGTAGCGGGGGGTCGGGAGCAGTTCTTC; cdr3_aa: CASSVAGGREQFF
v_call: TRBV5-6; clone_size: .; d_call: .; j_call: TRBJ1-5; cdr3_nt: TGTGCCAGCAGCTTTACGGGGAATAGCAATCAGCCCCAGCATTTT; cdr3_aa: CASSFTGNSNQPQHF
v_call: TRBV20-1; clone_size: .; d_call: .; j_call: TRBJ1-2; cdr3_nt: TGCAGTGCCTCGGACATCCACCAATATAACTATGGCTACACCTTC; cdr3_aa: CSASDIHQYNYGYTF
v_call: TRBV29-1; clone_size: .; d_call: .; j_call: TRBJ1-1; cdr3_nt: TGCAGCGTTTTAACAGGAGGCGGGTACACTGAAGCTTTCTTT; cdr3_aa: CSVLTGGGYTEAFF
v_call: TRBV12-3/TRBV12-4; clone_size: once; d_call: TRBD1; j_call: TRBJ1-2; cdr3_nt: TGTGCCAGCAGTTTGAGGGGGCCTAACTATGGCTACACCTTC; cdr3_aa: CASSLRGPNYGYTF
v_call: TRBV3-1; clone_size: .; d_call: .; j_call: TRBJ2-7; cdr3_nt: TGTGCCAGCAGCCAATCGGCAGTCGGCGAGCAGTACTTC; cdr3_aa: CASSQSAVGEQYF
v_call: TRBV15; clone_size: .; d_call: .; j_call: TRBJ2-7; cdr3_nt: TGTGCCACCAGCAGAGATCTCAGCTTGCGCGAGCAGTACTTC; cdr3_aa: CATSRDLSLREQYF
v_call: TRBV5-1; clone_size: .; d_call: .; j_call: TRBJ2-1; cdr3_nt: TGCGCCAGCAGCTATGGGGTTATGAACAATGAGCAGTTCTTC; cdr3_aa: CASSYGVMNNEQFF
v_call: TRBV3-1; clone_size: .; d_call: .; j_call: TRBJ1-4; cdr3_nt: TGTGCCAGCAGCCCAGCGGTGTTAGCTAATGAAAAACTGTTTTTT; cdr3_aa: CASSPAVLANEKLFF
v_call: TRBV24-1; clone_size: once; d_call: .; j_call: TRBJ1-6; cdr3_nt: TGTGCCACCAGTGATTACCACGGGACACAATATTCACCCCTCCACTTT; cdr3_aa: CATSDYHGTQYSPLHF
v_call: TRBV20-1; clone_size: few; d_call: TRBD2; j_call: TRBJ2-1; cdr3_nt: TGCAGTGCCACGGGGGGGATAAATGAGCAGTTCTTC; cdr3_aa: CSATGGINEQFF
v_call: TRBV23-1; clone_size: .; d_call: .; j_call: TRBJ2-7; cdr3_nt: TGCGCCAGCGTTAACAGGGAATTCGACGAGCAGTACTTC; cdr3_aa: CASVNREFDEQYF
v_call: TRBV11-2; clone_size: .; d_call: .; j_call: TRBJ2-1; cdr3_nt: TGTGCCAGCAGCCAGGGAGGCAGCTCGTCCTCCTACAATGAGCAGTTCTTC; cdr3_aa: CASSQGGSSSSYNEQFF
v_call: TRBV4-1; clone_size: .; d_call: .; j_call: TRBJ1-5; cdr3_nt: TGCGCCAGCAGCCAAGACGGACAAATTAATCAGCCCCAGCATTTT; cdr3_aa: CASSQDGQINQPQHF
v_call: TRBV4-1; clone_size: .; d_call: .; j_call: TRBJ1-2; cdr3_nt: TGCGCCAGCAGCCAAGATGAGGGGGTTTCCTATGGCTACACCTTC; cdr3_aa: CASSQDEGVSYGYTF
v_call: TRBV7-9; clone_size: .; d_call: .; j_call: TRBJ1-2; cdr3_nt: TGTGCCAGCAGCATTGGGACGGCAGCCTATGGCTACACCTTC; cdr3_aa: CASSIGTAAYGYTF
v_call: TRBV30; clone_size: .; d_call: .; j_call: TRBJ1-2; cdr3_nt: TGTGCCTGGAGTAGGCGCAGAGGAGAGGATGGCTACACCTTC; cdr3_aa: CAWSRRRGEDGYTF
v_call: TRBV12-3/TRBV12-4; clone_size: .; d_call: .; j_call: TRBJ1-6; cdr3_nt: TGTGCCAGCAGTTCCCTAGATAATTCACCCCTCCACTTT; cdr3_aa: CASSSLDNSPLHF
v_call: TRBV29-1; clone_size: .; d_call: TRBD1; j_call: TRBJ2-1; cdr3_nt: TGCAGCGTTGATAGGACAGGGGGCTACAATGAGCAGTTCTTC; cdr3_aa: CSVDRTGGYNEQFF
v_call: TRBV20-1; clone_size: .; d_call: TRBD2; j_call: TRBJ2-1; cdr3_nt: TGCAGTGCTAGCCGGCGGGGGGGCTCCTACAATGAGCAGTTCTTC; cdr3_aa: CSASRRGGSYNEQFF
v_call: TRBV9; clone_size: .; d_call: .; j_call: TRBJ1-1; cdr3_nt: TGTGCCAGCACCAGTATGAACACTGAAGCTTTCTTT; cdr3_aa: CASTSMNTEAFF
v_call: TRBV29-1; clone_size: .; d_call: .; j_call: TRBJ1-2; cdr3_nt: TGCAGCGTCCCAAGACGGACCCTCAACTATGGCTACACCTTC; cdr3_aa: CSVPRRTLNYGYTF
v_call: TRBV19; clone_size: .; d_call: .; j_call: TRBJ2-1; cdr3_nt: TGTGCCAGTAGCGTAGACAGCTCCTACAATGAGCAGTTCTTC; cdr3_aa: CASSVDSSYNEQFF
v_call: TRBV29-1; clone_size: .; d_call: TRBD1; j_call: TRBJ1-1; cdr3_nt: TGCAGCGTGGGAAAGAGGACAGGTGGGAACACTGAAGCTTTCTTT; cdr3_aa: CSVGKRTGGNTEAFF
v_call: TRBV27; clone_size: .; d_call: .; j_call: TRBJ2-5; cdr3_nt: TGTGCCAGCACCCGGGGGGAGACCCAGTACTTC; cdr3_aa: CASTRGETQYF
v_call: TRBV10-3; clone_size: .; d_call: .; j_call: TRBJ2-1; cdr3_nt: TGTGCCATCACTAAGAGCGAGGGTGGGTACAATGAGCAGTTCTTC; cdr3_aa: CAITKSEGGYNEQFF
v_call: TRBV4-2; clone_size: .; d_call: .; j_call: TRBJ1-2; cdr3_nt: TGTGCCAGCAGCCAAGATACCCGGGACTATGGCTACACCTTC; cdr3_aa: CASSQDTRDYGYTF
v_call: TRBV20-1; clone_size: .; d_call: TRBD1; j_call: TRBJ1-2; cdr3_nt: TGCAGTGCTAGAGGGGACAGGGCGGGCTACACCTTC; cdr3_aa: CSARGDRAGYTF
v_call: TRBV10-3; clone_size: .; d_call: .; j_call: TRBJ1-2; cdr3_nt: TGTGCCATCAGTGAGTCGAACCAGAACTATGGCTACACCTTC; cdr3_aa: CAISESNQNYGYTF
v_call: TRBV7-8; clone_size: .; d_call: TRBD2; j_call: TRBJ2-5; cdr3_nt: TGTGCCAGCAGCCCCCCAGGACTAGCGGGGGGGGAGACCCAGTACTTC; cdr3_aa: CASSPPGLAGGETQYF
v_call: TRBV15; clone_size: .; d_call: .; j_call: TRBJ2-5; cdr3_nt: TGTGCCACCAGCAGGACGTGGAACTACCAAGAGACCCAGTACTTC; cdr3_aa: CATSRTWNYQETQYF
v_call: TRBV14; clone_size: .; d_call: .; j_call: TRBJ1-2; cdr3_nt: TGTGCCAGCAGCCAAGATGCGACTAACACCTTC; cdr3_aa: CASSQDATNTF
v_call: TRBV11-2; clone_size: .; d_call: .; j_call: TRBJ1-1; cdr3_nt: TGTGCCAGCAGCTTAACGGACCTGAACACTGAAGCTTTCTTT; cdr3_aa: CASSLTDLNTEAFF
v_call: TRBV29-1; clone_size: .; d_call: .; j_call: TRBJ2-3; cdr3_nt: TGCAGCGTTGAAGGGGGGTCGGGCACAGATACGCAGTATTTT; cdr3_aa: CSVEGGSGTDTQYF
v_call: TRBV29-1; clone_size: .; d_call: .; j_call: TRBJ2-3; cdr3_nt: TGCAGCGTTGAAAACCCAGGGGCTGGGTTAGATACGCAGTATTTT; cdr3_aa: CSVENPGAGLDTQYF
v_call: TRBV9; clone_size: .; d_call: .; j_call: TRBJ2-5; cdr3_nt: TGTGCCAGCAGCCCTAGCGCCGGACTCCAAGAGACCCAGTACTTC; cdr3_aa: CASSPSAGLQETQYF
v_call: TRBV15; clone_size: .; d_call: .; j_call: TRBJ1-6; cdr3_nt: TGTGCCACCAGCAGAGATGTACGTCCTCGGGGGAATTCACCCCTCCACTTT; cdr3_aa: CATSRDVRPRGNSPLHF